In its sample, the clone carrying this TCR beta chain was seen many times. Its antigen is as yet unknown. Specified time point: sample taken at primary tumor resection. There were 72 donors, all of them untreated patients with early-stage non-small cell lung cancer. Whole RNA obtained from tumor, nontumor lung or frozen PBMC underwent sequencing without sorting. The germline V gene has CDR1 MNHEY and CDR2 SVGEGT. The CDR3 sequence is 13 residues long. Deletions cut 3 bases from V and 9 bases from J, with 12 bases between. A distinct unique molecular identifier was carried by each TCR cDNA molecule. TCRdb re-called the 5' RACE reads with MiXCR, one entry per CDR3 protein. Found here are around 95,000 distinct CDR3 sequences, under 4.5% of them singletons; the top ten hold approximately 22%. This sample is drawn from a study of spatial heterogeneity in lung cancer. The study, taken as a whole, reports: Higher tumor mutation counts went along with higher counts of expanded intratumoral alpha and beta TCRs.

Source: lung tumor tissue, taken at surgery. The receptor's source is a male donor with early-stage non-small cell lung cancer. This chain joins TRBV6-2 or TRBV6-3 and TRBJ2-1, with D unresolved. The CDR3, as DNA: TGTGCCAGCAGTTATTTAGGGTTAGGTGAGCAGTTCTTC. Amino acid sequence: CASSYLGLGEQFF.